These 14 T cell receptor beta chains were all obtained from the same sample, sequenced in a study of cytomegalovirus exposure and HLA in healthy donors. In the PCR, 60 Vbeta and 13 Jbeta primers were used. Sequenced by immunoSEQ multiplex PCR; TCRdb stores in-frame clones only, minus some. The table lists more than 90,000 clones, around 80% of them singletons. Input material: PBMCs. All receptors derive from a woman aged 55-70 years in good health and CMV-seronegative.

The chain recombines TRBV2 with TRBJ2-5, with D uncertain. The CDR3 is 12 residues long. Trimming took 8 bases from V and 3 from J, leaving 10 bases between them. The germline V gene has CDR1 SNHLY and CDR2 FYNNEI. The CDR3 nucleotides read TGTGCCAGCGTGGGCGCAGAAGAGACCCAGTACTTC. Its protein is CASVGAEETQYF.

The CDR3 DNA follows: TGTGCCAGCAGCGCCGACAGGGGAGAGACCCAGTACTTC. Its translation: CASSADRGETQYF. The chain couples TRBV9 to TRBJ2-5; the match to TRBD1 covers 8 bases. This CDR3 has 13 amino acids. In germline, CDR1 is SGDLS, CDR2 YYNGEE. Trimming removed 3 bases from V and 4 bases from J; junction bases left unmatched: 2.

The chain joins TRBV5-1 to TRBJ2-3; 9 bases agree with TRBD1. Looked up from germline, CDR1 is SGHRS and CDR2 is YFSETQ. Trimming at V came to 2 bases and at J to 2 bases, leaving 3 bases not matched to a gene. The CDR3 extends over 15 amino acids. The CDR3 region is CASSFRDRVTDTQYF. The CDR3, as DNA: TGCGCCAGCAGCTTCCGGGACAGGGTCACAGATACGCAGTATTTT.

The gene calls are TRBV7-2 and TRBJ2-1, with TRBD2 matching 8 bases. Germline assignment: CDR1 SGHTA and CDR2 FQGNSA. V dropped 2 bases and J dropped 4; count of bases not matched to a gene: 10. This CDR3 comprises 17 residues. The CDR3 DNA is TGTGCCAGCAGCTTATTTCCAGCGGGAGCTGGGTACAATGAGCAGTTCTTC. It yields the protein CASSLFPAGAGYNEQFF.

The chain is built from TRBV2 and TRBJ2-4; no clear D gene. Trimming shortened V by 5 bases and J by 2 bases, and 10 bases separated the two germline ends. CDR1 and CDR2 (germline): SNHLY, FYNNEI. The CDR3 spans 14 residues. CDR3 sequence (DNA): TGTGCCAGCAGTCCGTCTAATTCCAAAAACATTCAGTACTTC. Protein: CASSPSNSKNIQYF.

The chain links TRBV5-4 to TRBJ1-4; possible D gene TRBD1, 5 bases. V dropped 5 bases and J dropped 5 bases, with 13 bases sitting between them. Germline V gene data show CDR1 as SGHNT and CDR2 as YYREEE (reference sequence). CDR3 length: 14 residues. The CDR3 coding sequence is TGTGCCAGCAGTCCAGGGTTGGAGAATGAAAAACTGTTTTTT. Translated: CASSPGLENEKLFF.

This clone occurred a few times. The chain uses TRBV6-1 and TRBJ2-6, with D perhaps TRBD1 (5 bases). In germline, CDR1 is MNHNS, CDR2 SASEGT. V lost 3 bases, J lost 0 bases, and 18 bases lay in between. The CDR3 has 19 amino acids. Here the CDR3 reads CASSDPNRSPFSGANVLTF. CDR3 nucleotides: TGTGCCAGCAGTGACCCCAACAGGTCCCCCTTCTCTGGGGCCAACGTCCTGACTTTC.

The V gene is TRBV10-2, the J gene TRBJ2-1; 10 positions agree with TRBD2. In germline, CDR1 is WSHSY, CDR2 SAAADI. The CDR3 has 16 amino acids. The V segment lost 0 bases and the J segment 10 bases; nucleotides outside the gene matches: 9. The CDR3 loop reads CASSESPASGSNEQFF. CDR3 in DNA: TGCGCCAGCAGTGAGTCACCGGCTAGCGGGAGCAACGAGCAGTTCTTC.

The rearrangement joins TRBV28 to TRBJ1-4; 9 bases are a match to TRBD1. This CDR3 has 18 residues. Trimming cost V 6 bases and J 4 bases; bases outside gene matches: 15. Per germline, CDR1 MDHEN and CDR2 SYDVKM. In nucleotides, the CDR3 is TGTGCCAGCAGATCCGGGACAGGGACAGGGCCGCTTAATGAAAAACTGTTTTTT. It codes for CASRSGTGTGPLNEKLFF.

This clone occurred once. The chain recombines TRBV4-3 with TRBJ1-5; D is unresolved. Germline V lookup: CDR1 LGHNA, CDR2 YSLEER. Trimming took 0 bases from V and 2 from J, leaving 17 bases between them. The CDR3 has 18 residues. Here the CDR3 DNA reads TGCGCCAGCAGCCAAGACTTTGGGCCGGAGGGAGGCAATCAGCCCCAGCATTTT. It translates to CASSQDFGPEGGNQPQHF.

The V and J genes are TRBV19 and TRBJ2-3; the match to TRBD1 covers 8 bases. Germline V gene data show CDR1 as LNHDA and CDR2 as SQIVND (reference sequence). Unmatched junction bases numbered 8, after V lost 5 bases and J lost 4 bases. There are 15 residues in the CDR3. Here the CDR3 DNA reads TGTGCCAGTAGTCCCAAGCAGGGGGCCCCAGATACGCAGTATTTT. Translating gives CASSPKQGAPDTQYF.

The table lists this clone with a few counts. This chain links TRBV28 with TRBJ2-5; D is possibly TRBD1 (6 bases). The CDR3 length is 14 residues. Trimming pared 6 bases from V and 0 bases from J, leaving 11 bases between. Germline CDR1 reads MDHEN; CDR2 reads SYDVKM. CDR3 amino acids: CASSLRDNQETQYF. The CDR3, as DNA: TGTGCCAGCAGCCTCCGGGACAACCAAGAGACCCAGTACTTC.

CDR3 DNA: TGTGCCAGCAGCTTAGTCCCCACAGGACCCTCTGGAAACACCATATATTTT. As protein: CASSLVPTGPSGNTIYF. The J gene is TRBJ1-3, the V gene TRBV7-2; a possible D gene is TRBD1 (5 bases). Trimming stripped 1 base from V and 0 bases from J, with 13 bases between. CDR1 is SGHTA and CDR2 is FQGNSA in the germline V gene. CDR3 length: 17 residues.

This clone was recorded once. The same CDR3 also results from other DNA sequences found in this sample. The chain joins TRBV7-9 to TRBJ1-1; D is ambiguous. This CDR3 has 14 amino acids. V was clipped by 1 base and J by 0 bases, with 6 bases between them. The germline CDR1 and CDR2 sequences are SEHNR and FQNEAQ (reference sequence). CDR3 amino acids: CASSLGEVNTEAFF. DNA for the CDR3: TGTGCCAGCAGCTTAGGAGAGGTGAACACTGAAGCTTTCTTT.